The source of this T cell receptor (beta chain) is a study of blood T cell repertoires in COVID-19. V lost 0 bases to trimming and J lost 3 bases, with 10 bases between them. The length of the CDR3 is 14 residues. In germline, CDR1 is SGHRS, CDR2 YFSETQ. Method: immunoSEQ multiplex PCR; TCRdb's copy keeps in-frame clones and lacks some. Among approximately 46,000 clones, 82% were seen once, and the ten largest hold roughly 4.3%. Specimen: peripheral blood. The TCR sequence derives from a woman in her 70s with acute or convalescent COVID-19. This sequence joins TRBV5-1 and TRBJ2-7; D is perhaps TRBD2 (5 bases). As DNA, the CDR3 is TGCGCCAGCAGCTTGGTTCCGGGGTACTACGAGCAGTACTTC. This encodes CASSLVPGYYEQYF.